This is a list of T cell receptor beta chains from one sample in a study of blood T cell repertoires in COVID-19. Generated by immunoSEQ multiplex PCR, the TCRdb table keeps only in-frame clones and is missing some. The table shows over 250,000 clones, with 88% occurring only once. Sequencing used peripheral blood. These receptors all stem from a man between 60 and 70 years old who had recovered from COVID-19. CDR3s include the opening cysteine and the closing phenylalanine or tryptophan. The D gene is left open where the match is weak. Size is omitted from some rows. Given values are once, few, many or a class for expanded clones.

J gene: TRBJ2-1; D gene: .; clone size: .; V gene: TRBV6-1; CDR3 DNA: TGTGCCAGCAGTGAACAACCGGGATCGGGTTACAATGAGCAGTTCTTC; CDR3 protein: CASSEQPGSGYNEQFF
J gene: TRBJ2-7; D gene: .; clone size: .; V gene: TRBV19; CDR3 DNA: TGTGCCAGTAGTACTCGACAGGAGGCTACCTACGAGCAGTACTTC; CDR3 protein: CASSTRQEATYEQYF
J gene: TRBJ2-4; D gene: TRBD1; clone size: .; V gene: TRBV11-2; CDR3 DNA: TGTGCCAGCAGCTCAACAGGGGGCCTAGCCAAAAACATTCAGTACTTC; CDR3 protein: CASSSTGGLAKNIQYF
J gene: TRBJ2-7; D gene: TRBD2; clone size: .; V gene: TRBV19; CDR3 DNA: TGTGCCAGTACCCCACTAGCGGGGGGGACCTACGAGCAGTACTTC; CDR3 protein: CASTPLAGGTYEQYF
J gene: TRBJ1-3; D gene: .; clone size: .; V gene: TRBV12-3/TRBV12-4; CDR3 DNA: TGTGCCAGCCGAGGCAGGGCTGGAAACACCATATATTTT; CDR3 protein: CASRGRAGNTIYF
J gene: TRBJ2-1; D gene: TRBD1; clone size: .; V gene: TRBV5-4; CDR3 DNA: TGTGCCAGCAGCTTCCATATCGGGGACAGAGGTTACAATGAGCAGTTCTTC; CDR3 protein: CASSFHIGDRGYNEQFF
J gene: TRBJ2-2; D gene: TRBD1; clone size: .; V gene: TRBV13; CDR3 DNA: TGTGCCAGCAGCCATGGACAGGGCCCCGGCGCCGGGGAGCTGTTTTTT; CDR3 protein: CASSHGQGPGAGELFF
J gene: TRBJ2-1; D gene: TRBD2; clone size: .; V gene: TRBV11-2; CDR3 DNA: TGTGCCAGCAGCCTCCGGACTAGCGGGGGGACCAAGTACAATGAGCAGTTCTTC; CDR3 protein: CASSLRTSGGTKYNEQFF
J gene: TRBJ1-5; D gene: .; clone size: .; V gene: TRBV7-9; CDR3 DNA: TGTGCCAGCAGCCCCGAGGCCAGTAGCAATCAGCCCCAGCATTTT; CDR3 protein: CASSPEASSNQPQHF
J gene: TRBJ1-6; D gene: .; clone size: .; V gene: TRBV7-9; CDR3 DNA: TGTGCCAGCAGCCAAGACAATTTCTCACCCCTCCACTTT; CDR3 protein: CASSQDNFSPLHF
J gene: TRBJ2-7; D gene: .; clone size: .; V gene: TRBV18; CDR3 DNA: TGTGCCAGCTCACCACACCCCCTGGCCCCCTACGAGCAGTACTTC; CDR3 protein: CASSPHPLAPYEQYF
J gene: TRBJ1-5; D gene: .; clone size: .; V gene: TRBV30; CDR3 DNA: TGTGCCTGGAGTGAGGGACTAGGTGGCAATCAGCCCCAGCATTTT; CDR3 protein: CAWSEGLGGNQPQHF
J gene: TRBJ2-5; D gene: TRBD2; clone size: .; V gene: TRBV13; CDR3 DNA: TGTGCCAGCAGCTCTAGCGGGGGGACCCAAGAGACCCAGTACTTC; CDR3 protein: CASSSSGGTQETQYF
J gene: TRBJ2-4; D gene: .; clone size: .; V gene: TRBV5-6; CDR3 DNA: TGTGCCAGCAGCGGACAGTCTTCCCCGTTGGGCATTCAGTACTTC; CDR3 protein: CASSGQSSPLGIQYF
J gene: TRBJ1-1; D gene: TRBD1; clone size: .; V gene: TRBV5-1; CDR3 DNA: TGCGCCAGCGGGACAGGGGGCATGAACACTGAAGCTTTCTTT; CDR3 protein: CASGTGGMNTEAFF
J gene: TRBJ1-2; D gene: .; clone size: few; V gene: TRBV3-1/TRBV3-2; CDR3 DNA: TGTGCCAGCAGCCAAGATCATGGCAACACCTATGGCTACACCTTC; CDR3 protein: CASSQDHGNTYGYTF
J gene: TRBJ2-7; D gene: .; clone size: .; V gene: TRBV18; CDR3 DNA: TGTGCCAGCTCACCATCCCGGACAGCGTTGGGCGAGCAGTACTTC; CDR3 protein: CASSPSRTALGEQYF
J gene: TRBJ2-2; D gene: .; clone size: .; V gene: TRBV5-1; CDR3 DNA: TGCGCCAGCAGCCCGGGACATTCGAACACCGGGGAGCTGTTTTTT; CDR3 protein: CASSPGHSNTGELFF
J gene: TRBJ1-1; D gene: .; clone size: .; V gene: TRBV6-4; CDR3 DNA: TGTGCCATCCTAACTACAGGTGGGACTGAAGCTTTCTTT; CDR3 protein: CAILTTGGTEAFF
J gene: TRBJ2-7; D gene: TRBD1; clone size: .; V gene: TRBV4-2; CDR3 DNA: TGTGCCAGCAGCCAAACGACAGGGGCCCCCTACGAGCAGTACTTC; CDR3 protein: CASSQTTGAPYEQYF
J gene: TRBJ2-3; D gene: TRBD1; clone size: .; V gene: TRBV5-8; CDR3 DNA: TGTGCCAGCAGCTGGGGACAGGGGGCTAGCACAGATACGCAGTATTTT; CDR3 protein: CASSWGQGASTDTQYF
J gene: TRBJ1-2; D gene: TRBD1; clone size: once; V gene: TRBV7-8; CDR3 DNA: TGTGCCAGCAGCCCCCGGGACAGCCCTCGATACACCTTC; CDR3 protein: CASSPRDSPRYTF
J gene: TRBJ2-1; D gene: .; clone size: .; V gene: TRBV11-2; CDR3 DNA: TGTGCCAGCAGCTTACGAGACAAAGATGAGCAGTTCTTC; CDR3 protein: CASSLRDKDEQFF
J gene: TRBJ1-1; D gene: .; clone size: .; V gene: TRBV5-1; CDR3 DNA: TGCGCCAGCAGCTTGTGGCCAGACTCTGAAGCTTTCTTT; CDR3 protein: CASSLWPDSEAFF
J gene: TRBJ1-1; D gene: .; clone size: .; V gene: TRBV5-1; CDR3 DNA: TGCGCCAGCAGCTTGGTGGGGGGTCGCATGAACACTGAAGCTTTCTTT; CDR3 protein: CASSLVGGRMNTEAFF
J gene: TRBJ2-7; D gene: TRBD2; clone size: .; V gene: TRBV4-1; CDR3 DNA: TGCGCCAGCAGCCACGCCCCGCTAGCGGGGAGCCACTACGAGCAGTACTTC; CDR3 protein: CASSHAPLAGSHYEQYF
J gene: TRBJ1-5; D gene: TRBD1; clone size: .; V gene: TRBV6-5; CDR3 DNA: TGTGCCAGCTGGGACAGGGTGTCGGGGAATCAGCCCCAGCATTTT; CDR3 protein: CASWDRVSGNQPQHF
J gene: TRBJ2-5; D gene: .; clone size: .; V gene: TRBV9; CDR3 DNA: TGTGCCAGCAGCGTAGGAGGGGGAGGGGCCGAGACCCAGTACTTC; CDR3 protein: CASSVGGGGAETQYF
J gene: TRBJ2-2; D gene: TRBD2; clone size: .; V gene: TRBV9; CDR3 DNA: TGTGCCAGCAGCGTAGTGGCGGGGGGGCACACCGGGGAGCTGTTTTTT; CDR3 protein: CASSVVAGGHTGELFF
J gene: TRBJ2-7; D gene: .; clone size: .; V gene: TRBV2; CDR3 DNA: TGTGCCAGCAAGAGGGTCCCGTTGTACGAGCAGTACTTC; CDR3 protein: CASKRVPLYEQYF
J gene: TRBJ1-6; D gene: .; clone size: .; V gene: TRBV9; CDR3 DNA: TGTGCCAGCAGCGTAGAAACAGGGATAATTTCACCCCTCCACTTT; CDR3 protein: CASSVETGIISPLHF
J gene: TRBJ2-3; D gene: .; clone size: .; V gene: TRBV21-1; CDR3 DNA: TGTGCCAGCAGCAAAACTCAGCGGGGGGCCGGGTATACGCAGTATTTT; CDR3 protein: CASSKTQRGAGYTQYF
J gene: TRBJ2-3; D gene: TRBD1; clone size: .; V gene: TRBV5-5; CDR3 DNA: TGTGCCAGCAGACAGGGGGGTTTCACAGATACGCAGTATTTT; CDR3 protein: CASRQGGFTDTQYF
J gene: TRBJ1-1; D gene: TRBD1; clone size: .; V gene: TRBV29-1; CDR3 DNA: TGCAGCGTTGAAAGATTTCAGGGGGACTCACCTGAAGCTTTCTTT; CDR3 protein: CSVERFQGDSPEAFF
J gene: TRBJ1-6; D gene: .; clone size: .; V gene: TRBV7-8; CDR3 DNA: TGTGCCAGCAGCTTAGGGACAGATAATTCACCCCTCCACTTT; CDR3 protein: CASSLGTDNSPLHF
J gene: TRBJ1-2; D gene: TRBD1; clone size: .; V gene: TRBV5-1; CDR3 DNA: TGCGCCAGCAGCACATTCCCCGGGACAGGGGGAATCTACGGCTACACCTTC; CDR3 protein: CASSTFPGTGGIYGYTF
J gene: TRBJ2-2; D gene: TRBD1; clone size: once; V gene: TRBV10-2; CDR3 DNA: TGCGCCAGCAGCCCTCCGGGACAGGCAAGCACCGGGGAGCTGTTTTTT; CDR3 protein: CASSPPGQASTGELFF
J gene: TRBJ2-1; D gene: .; clone size: .; V gene: TRBV25-1; CDR3 DNA: TGTGCCAGCAGTGAAGTACTCTTTGAGCAGTTCTTC; CDR3 protein: CASSEVLFEQFF
J gene: TRBJ2-3; D gene: .; clone size: .; V gene: TRBV27; CDR3 DNA: TGTGCCACCCGCAAACAAAAATTTGCAGATACGCAGTATTTT; CDR3 protein: CATRKQKFADTQYF
J gene: TRBJ2-4; D gene: .; clone size: .; V gene: TRBV3-1/TRBV3-2; CDR3 DNA: TGTGCCAGCAGCCAAGACCCCCCAGGAGGAAACATTCAGTACTTC; CDR3 protein: CASSQDPPGGNIQYF
J gene: TRBJ2-3; D gene: .; clone size: .; V gene: TRBV7-3; CDR3 DNA: TGTGCCAGCAGCCTACCCGGGGCAGGGGCTGATACGCAGTATTTT; CDR3 protein: CASSLPGAGADTQYF
J gene: TRBJ2-5; D gene: TRBD1; clone size: .; V gene: TRBV2; CDR3 DNA: TGTGCCAGTAAAAGGGACAGACAGGGTGCGGAGACCCAGTACTTC; CDR3 protein: CASKRDRQGAETQYF
J gene: TRBJ1-1; D gene: .; clone size: .; V gene: TRBV5-1; CDR3 DNA: TGCGCCAGCAGCTTTCATGTTGCCCCTCGGGCTGAAGCTTTCTTT; CDR3 protein: CASSFHVAPRAEAFF
J gene: TRBJ2-7; D gene: TRBD1; clone size: .; V gene: TRBV19; CDR3 DNA: TGTGCCAGTAGTTCGCGACAGGGGGCAAATAGCGAGCAGTACTTC; CDR3 protein: CASSSRQGANSEQYF
J gene: TRBJ1-1; D gene: .; clone size: .; V gene: TRBV19; CDR3 DNA: TGTGCCAGTAGTATTACCGTAAGGGGGAGCACTGAAGCTTTCTTT; CDR3 protein: CASSITVRGSTEAFF
J gene: TRBJ2-3; D gene: TRBD2; clone size: .; V gene: TRBV5-4; CDR3 DNA: TGTGCCAGCAGCGCGCCGACTAGCGGGGGGGCTAAAGATACGCAGTATTTT; CDR3 protein: CASSAPTSGGAKDTQYF
J gene: TRBJ1-4; D gene: TRBD1; clone size: .; V gene: TRBV7-8; CDR3 DNA: TGTGCCAGCAGCTTAGGGGCAGGGGGCAAGGAAAAACTGTTTTTT; CDR3 protein: CASSLGAGGKEKLFF
J gene: TRBJ2-3; D gene: TRBD2; clone size: .; V gene: TRBV6-4; CDR3 DNA: TGTGCCAGCAGGTCCGGGACTAGCGGGGGTGGGCAGTATTTT; CDR3 protein: CASRSGTSGGGQYF
J gene: TRBJ1-5; D gene: .; clone size: .; V gene: TRBV5-4; CDR3 DNA: TGTGCCAGCAGCCGAGGAGGCAATCAGCCCCAGCATTTT; CDR3 protein: CASSRGGNQPQHF
J gene: TRBJ2-3; D gene: .; clone size: .; V gene: TRBV7-2; CDR3 DNA: TGTGCCAGCAGTCTAGGGAAGGGGAGGTCAGATACGCAGTATTTT; CDR3 protein: CASSLGKGRSDTQYF
J gene: TRBJ2-4; D gene: TRBD1; clone size: .; V gene: TRBV19; CDR3 DNA: TGTGCCATCACGGGGGGGACAGGGGCGCGATTAGCCAAAAACATTCAGTACTTC; CDR3 protein: CAITGGTGARLAKNIQYF
J gene: TRBJ2-5; D gene: TRBD2; clone size: .; V gene: TRBV4-2; CDR3 DNA: TGTGCCAGCAGCCAGGACCGACTAGCGGGACAAGAGACCCAGTACTTC; CDR3 protein: CASSQDRLAGQETQYF
J gene: TRBJ2-2; D gene: TRBD2; clone size: many; V gene: TRBV19; CDR3 DNA: TGTGCCAGTAGCCATAAGCGGGGGGGTTTTACCGGGGAGCTGTTTTTT; CDR3 protein: CASSHKRGGFTGELFF
J gene: TRBJ2-7; D gene: TRBD2; clone size: .; V gene: TRBV5-4; CDR3 DNA: TGTGCCAGCAGCTTTAGGGGGAGCGGGGGACACGAGCAGTACTTC; CDR3 protein: CASSFRGSGGHEQYF
J gene: TRBJ1-1; D gene: TRBD1; clone size: .; V gene: TRBV5-1; CDR3 DNA: TGCGCCAGCAGCCTAAGGACAGGAACGAACACTGAAGCTTTCTTT; CDR3 protein: CASSLRTGTNTEAFF